This T cell receptor (beta chain) was captured by sequencing in a study of naive and memory T cell subsets. Study-wide points: A few larger clonotypes appeared in naive repertoires, especially CD8, possibly memory cells re-expressing CD45RA. Activation and differentiation may alter RNA-based TCR counts. Clonotypes are single alpha or beta chains, not paired receptors.

Overnight CMV lysate stimulation of fresh PBMCs defined donor CMV status by CD4+ IFNgamma. This clonotype was seen only a few times. Its antigen is unknown. Both TRBC1 and TRBC2 were covered by a beta constant-region primer of two equimolar oligonucleotides. Four rounds of PCR amplified the ligated cDNA using nested alpha and beta constant-region primers plus SP2. One entry per CDR3 protein, called by TCRdb with MiXCR from the UMI-ligation and nested PCR reads. Of under 150,000 distinct CDR3 sequences listed, approximately 21% are singletons. The CDR3 runs to 14 residues. Per germline, CDR1 SEHNR and CDR2 FQNEAQ (reference sequence). The V end was cut by 1 base, the J end by 7 bases, with 11 bases between.

The chain has TRBV7-9 and TRBJ1-5; maybe TRBD1 (5 bases). The sample comprised naive CD8+ T cells from blood. This clonotype was obtained from a human donor in good health. CDR3 in amino acids: CASSLGMGRQPQHF. CDR3 coding DNA: TGTGCCAGCAGCTTAGGAATGGGGCGACAGCCCCAGCATTTT.